The clone carrying this T cell receptor beta chain ranks as medium-sized. One end of the junction varies from germline; a read error may be responsible. The data stem from a study of molecular identifiers for immune sequencing clone quantification. Per germline, CDR1 SEHNR and CDR2 FQNEAQ (reference sequence). This CDR3 comprises 15 residues. Each CDR3 protein gets one entry after TCRdb re-called the PCR reads with MiXCR. The sample has 9,500 to 10,000 distinct CDR3 sequences, roughly a fifth seen once. The sequence derives from a human donor in good health. Some libraries in this study had Jurkat cell RNA spiked in. Sequenced input: naive CD8+ T cells from blood, with Jurkat cell RNA spiked in. Subset given: FACS-sorted CD8+CD4-CCR7+CD45RA+ naive T cells. The V call is TRBV7-9, the J call TRBJ1-4, with D tentatively TRBD1 (5 bases). The CDR3 nucleotides read TGTGCCAGCAGCCTAGCCCTTGGGGGTAATGAAAAACTGTTTTTT. Translated, it gives CASSLALGGNEKLFF.